Each of the 32 T cell receptor beta chains below was sequenced from the same sample in a study of CD8 T cells in Susac syndrome. Reverse transcription used about 0.45 to 1 ug RNA and random hexamers. TCRdb redid the calling of the immunoSEQ multiplex PCR reads with MiXCR, one entry per CDR3 protein. In the table there are approximately 150,000 distinct CDR3 sequences, approximately 93% of which are singletons. Sequencing was performed on CD4+ T cells from PBMCs. The receptors stem from a human donor with multiple sclerosis.

The chain couples TRBV7-8 to TRBJ1-1, with D perhaps TRBD1 (5 bases). Germline values: CDR1 SGHVS, CDR2 FQNEAQ. This CDR3 comprises 15 residues. Trimming shortened V by 3 bases and J by 1 base, and 12 bases separated the two germline ends. CDR3 amino acids: CASSFAGVGNTEAFF. The CDR3 region has the DNA TGTGCCAGCAGCTTTGCGGGGGTGGGGAACACTGAAGCTTTCTTT.

V and J are TRBV7-9 and TRBJ2-7; TRBD1 might be the D (6 bases). Looked up from germline, CDR1 is SEHNR and CDR2 is FQNEAQ (reference sequence). The CDR3 is 14 amino acids. V lost 2 bases and J 2 bases, leaving 10 bases between the germline ends. The CDR3 loop reads CASSLPNRAYEQYF. The CDR3 DNA is TGTGCCAGCAGCTTACCGAACAGGGCCTACGAGCAGTACTTC.

The chain carries TRBV11-2 and TRBJ2-2; 7 nucleotides match TRBD1. The CDR3 consists of 16 residues. Germline values: CDR1 SGHAT, CDR2 FQNNGV. The J segment lost 0 bases and the V segment lost 2 bases, leaving 3 bases of the junction unmatched. The CDR3 region is CASSLSGTANTGELFF. For the CDR3, the DNA is TGTGCCAGCAGCTTATCCGGGACAGCGAACACCGGGGAGCTGTTTTTT.

The chain is built from TRBV7-2 and TRBJ2-2, with D possibly matching TRBD1 (6 bases). Germline CDR1 and CDR2: SGHTA and FQGNSA. Trimming took off 5 bases at V and 4 bases at J, with 14 bases between the two ends. The CDR3 covers 15 residues. The CDR3 DNA follows: TGTGCCAGCAGCACCCACAGGGTGGTCACCGGGGAGCTGTTTTTT. Its protein is CASSTHRVVTGELFF.

V gene TRBV6-1 combines with J gene TRBJ2-6, with TRBD1 identical over 7 bases. Germline values: CDR1 MNHNS, CDR2 SASEGT. The length of the CDR3 is 17 residues. The ends lost 6 bases at V and 0 bases at J; junction bases unmatched: 8. The CDR3 loop is CASRPRQGYSGANVLTF. CDR3 nucleotides: TGTGCCAGCAGGCCCCGACAGGGCTACTCTGGGGCCAACGTCCTGACTTTC.

This clonotype was recorded a few times. The rearrangement uses TRBV29-1 and TRBJ2-1; D possibly corresponds to TRBD1 (5 bases). The germline V and J ends were trimmed by 4 bases and 7 bases, with 14 bases remaining between them. CDR1 and CDR2 from the germline V gene are SQVTM and ANQGSEA. The CDR3 loop spans 13 amino acids. CDR3 residues: CSVGTSHRNEQFF. CDR3 sequence (DNA): TGCAGCGTTGGGACATCCCACAGGAATGAGCAGTTCTTC.

This chain links TRBV30 with TRBJ1-5; weak D call: TRBD1 (5 bases). V was clipped by 2 bases and J by 6 bases, with 14 bases between them. This CDR3 has 14 residues. The V gene's germline CDR1 is GTSNPN and CDR2 SVGIG (reference sequence). The CDR3 coding sequence is TGTGCCTGGAGTCCCCCGGGACGGAGTCAGCCCCAGCATTTT. Protein product: CAWSPPGRSQPQHF.

The chain is built from TRBV4-3 and TRBJ2-1, with unresolved D. CDR3 size: 14 residues. The germline V gene has CDR1 LGHNA and CDR2 YSLEER. The V end lost 0 bases, the J end lost 5 bases, and 8 bases lay between the germline ends. CDR3 nucleotide sequence: TGCGCCAGCAGCCAAGATAACCTCCACAATGAGCAGTTCTTC. Translating gives CASSQDNLHNEQFF.

V and J are TRBV30 and TRBJ2-2; 9 bases fit TRBD1. Looked up from germline, CDR1 is GTSNPN and CDR2 is SVGIG (reference sequence). The CDR3 has 15 amino acids. V dropped 0 bases and J dropped 7; count of bases not matched to a gene: 6. CDR3 residues: CAWSVGTGWVGELFF. CDR3 DNA sequence: TGTGCCTGGAGTGTAGGGACAGGGTGGGTCGGGGAGCTGTTTTTT.

The V gene is TRBV15, the J gene TRBJ2-1; D gene ambiguous. V was trimmed by 4 bases and J by 4 bases, leaving 8 bases between them. The CDR3 extends over 13 amino acids. Germline lookup yields CDR1 LNHNV and CDR2 YYDKDF (reference sequence). The CDR3 bases are TGTGCCACCAGCATCGAATCATACAATGAGCAGTTCTTC. Residues: CATSIESYNEQFF.

The chain has TRBV20-1 and TRBJ1-1, with 9 nucleotides matching TRBD1. The CDR3 sequence is 14 residues long. Germline trimming cut 2 bases from V and 5 bases from J; bases unmatched to any gene: 6. Germline assignment: CDR1 DFQATT and CDR2 SNEGSKA (reference sequence). Here the CDR3 DNA reads TGCAGTGCTAGACCGGGACAGGGTCGGACTGAAGCTTTCTTT. Translation gives CSARPGQGRTEAFF.

This clonotype was seen once. This sequence joins TRBV24-1 and TRBJ2-1; D is undetermined. The CDR3 contains 12 residues. With 8 bases removed from V and 7 bases from J, the gap between germline ends came to 11 bases. Germline loops: CDR1 KGHDR, CDR2 SFDVKD. CDR3 DNA: TGTGCCACCACTTCTTTCGGAAATGAGCAGTTCTTC. Its translation: CATTSFGNEQFF.

This chain uses TRBV27 with TRBJ1-3; TRBD1 might be the D (5 bases). CDR3 length equals 14 residues. Germline V gene data show CDR1 as MNHEY and CDR2 as SMNVEV (reference sequence). The V end lost 5 bases, the J end lost 0 bases, and 8 bases lay between the germline ends. The CDR3 loop is CASSVGPSGNTIYF. Written as DNA, the CDR3 is TGTGCCAGCAGTGTGGGACCCTCTGGAAACACCATATATTTT.

This chain uses TRBV10-3 with TRBJ1-2, with D hard to call. This CDR3 has 11 residues. V was clipped by 4 bases and J by 14 bases, with 14 bases between them. CDR1 is ENHRY, CDR2 SYGVKD, per germline. The CDR3 here is CAISGEAYRTF. In DNA, the CDR3 is TGTGCCATCAGTGGTGAAGCTTATAGAACCTTC.

This rearrangement joins TRBV20-1 to TRBJ2-7, with TRBD2 identical over 11 bases. V was clipped by 1 base and J by 5 bases; unmatched bases: 10. The CDR3 runs to 16 residues. CDR1 is DFQATT and CDR2 is SNEGSKA in the germline V gene (reference sequence). For the CDR3, the DNA is TGCAGTGCTAGAGCACCCGCGGCTAGCGGGAGGAACGAGCAGTACTTC. It codes for CSARAPAASGRNEQYF.

The rearrangement links TRBV24-1 to TRBJ1-2; D is uncertain. Per germline, CDR1 KGHDR and CDR2 SFDVKD. This CDR3 is 11 amino acids long. V lost 3 bases and J lost 7, with 5 bases in between. The CDR3 sequence: CATSDLGGYTF. The DNA for the CDR3 is TGTGCCACCAGTGATCTGGGTGGCTACACCTTC.

The rearrangement links TRBV10-3 to TRBJ1-1; a possible D gene is TRBD1 (5 bases). V dropped 6 bases and J dropped 3 bases, with 8 bases sitting between them. The germline CDR1 and CDR2 sequences are ENHRY and SYGVKD. This CDR3 is built from 12 residues. This chain's CDR3 is CAIRARDTEAFF. DNA for the CDR3: TGTGCCATCAGAGCCAGGGACACTGAAGCTTTCTTT.

This sequence joins TRBV6-1 and TRBJ1-5; D is ambiguous. This CDR3 comprises 13 residues. Per the germline V gene, CDR1 is MNHNS and CDR2 is SASEGT. Trimming removed 2 bases from V and 7 bases from J, with 9 bases in between. The CDR3 region is CASSEMVRQPQHF. The CDR3 DNA reads as TGTGCCAGCAGTGAAATGGTTCGGCAGCCCCAGCATTTT.

V and J are TRBV4-2 and TRBJ2-3; the match to TRBD2 covers 7 bases. The length of the CDR3 is 15 residues. V lost 4 bases and J lost 2; bases outside the gene matches: 6. In germline, CDR1 is LGHNA, CDR2 YNFKEQ. CDR3 in DNA: TGTGCCAGCAGCCTTGAGCGGGAAGCCACAGATACGCAGTATTTT. Its translation is CASSLEREATDTQYF.

The chain joins TRBV7-9 to TRBJ2-1, with TRBD2 matching over 9 bases. CDR3 length equals 15 residues. V gave up 5 bases and J gave up 5 bases; unmatched junction bases: 7. Looked up from germline, CDR1 is SEHNR and CDR2 is FQNEAQ (reference sequence). The CDR3 protein is CASSRSGRRHNEQFF. The CDR3 DNA reads TGTGCCAGCAGCCGTAGCGGGAGAAGGCACAATGAGCAGTTCTTC.

This sequence joins TRBV5-1 and TRBJ1-1; possibly TRBD1 for D (6 bases). CDR3 length: 15 residues. The V end lost 7 bases, the J end lost 5 bases, and 21 bases lay between the germline ends. The germline CDR1 and CDR2 sequences are SGHRS and YFSETQ. The CDR3 bases are TGCGCCAGCGGACTGTCGACAAACAGGGCGACTGAAGCTTTCTTT. Amino acid sequence: CASGLSTNRATEAFF. The complete variable domain, with remaining parts taken from reference TRBV5-1 and TRBJ1-1, reads KAGVTQTPRYLIKTRGQQVTLSCSPISGHRSVSWYQQTPGQGLQFLFEYFSETQRNKGNFPGRFSGRQFSNSRSEMNVSTLELGDSALYLCASGLSTNRATEAFFGQGTRLTVV.

CDR3 sequence: CASSVAGYGYTF. CDR3 nucleotides: TGTGCCAGCAGCGTAGCAGGGTATGGCTACACCTTC. The chain combines TRBV9 with TRBJ1-2, with D tentatively TRBD1 (5 bases). This CDR3 spans 12 amino acids. Germline CDR1 reads SGDLS; CDR2 reads YYNGEE. The ends were cut back, 0 bases at V and 5 bases at J, with 5 bases in the middle.

The CDR3 loop reads CAIGTDGNVLTF. The CDR3 DNA follows: TGTGCCATCGGGACCGACGGCAACGTCCTGACTTTC. The rearrangement joins TRBV10-3 to TRBJ2-6; the D call may be TRBD1 or TRBD2 (5 bases each). The CDR3 is 12 residues long. The germline CDR1 and CDR2 sequences are ENHRY and SYGVKD. V was trimmed by 8 bases and J by 9 bases, leaving 11 bases between them.

The rearrangement uses TRBV5-1 and TRBJ1-4; D unclear. The CDR3 is 16 amino acids. From germline, CDR1 is SGHRS and CDR2 YFSETQ. V shed 4 bases and J shed 8 bases, with 21 bases lying between them. CDR3 nucleotides: TGCGCCAGCAGCCCGGAGGGCGGCGCGGACGGGGAAAAACTGTTTTTT. This sequence encodes CASSPEGGADGEKLFF.

The CDR3: CASSIGQGWTEAFF. CDR3 in DNA: TGTGCCAGCAGTATTGGACAGGGTTGGACTGAAGCTTTCTTT. The chain joins TRBV12-3 or TRBV12-4 to TRBJ1-1; TRBD1 agrees at 8 bases. V lost 5 bases and J lost 5; bases outside the gene matches: 7. The CDR3 contains 14 residues.

The gene calls are TRBV4-1 and TRBJ2-2, with 9 bases that match TRBD2. J lost 5 bases, V lost 1 base, and 5 bases had no gene match. This CDR3 has 16 residues. Germline V gene lookup returns CDR1 MGHRA and CDR2 YSYEKL. In nucleotides, the CDR3 is TGCGCCAGCAGCCAAGGGTTAGCGGGAGATACCGGGGAGCTGTTTTTT. As protein: CASSQGLAGDTGELFF.

This rearrangement joins TRBV4-1 to TRBJ2-7; TRBD1 aligns across 8 bases. CDR3 length: 15 residues. The junction had 6 bases not matched to a gene; V was cut back by 3 bases and J by 2 bases. CDR1 is MGHRA and CDR2 is YSYEKL in the germline V gene. The CDR3 DNA reads as TGCGCCAGCAGCCATTCCCCAGGGGGCCCCTACGAGCAGTACTTC. It yields the protein CASSHSPGGPYEQYF.

This clonotype appeared once. This sequence joins TRBV29-1 and TRBJ2-5, with D uncertain. Trimming cost V 8 bases and J 0 bases, with 7 bases left between them. The CDR3 sequence is 11 residues long. CDR1 is SQVTM, CDR2 ANQGSEA, per germline. The CDR3 nucleotides read TGCAGCATAGACAACCAAGAGACCCAGTACTTC. Amino acids: CSIDNQETQYF.

J is TRBJ2-7 and V is TRBV4-1, with D unresolved. The germline V and J ends were trimmed by 0 bases and 10 bases, with 16 bases remaining between them. In germline, CDR1 is MGHRA, CDR2 YSYEKL. CDR3 length equals 14 residues. The CDR3, as DNA: TGCGCCAGCAGCCAAGATTTTCAGAGCCCGAAACAGTACTTC. This sequence encodes CASSQDFQSPKQYF.

This chain joins TRBV7-3 and TRBJ2-2; D perhaps matches TRBD1 (5 bases). Germline CDR1 and CDR2: SGHTA and FQGTGA. Trimming removed 5 bases at V and 6 bases at J, with 13 bases between. The CDR3 sequence is 14 residues long. CDR3 region: CASSPQGRAGELFF. The DNA for the CDR3 is TGTGCCAGCAGCCCCCAGGGTCGCGCCGGGGAGCTGTTTTTT.

The chain recombines TRBV7-2 with TRBJ1-2, with D perhaps matching TRBD1 (6 bases). Between the trimmed V and J ends, which lost 3 bases and 5 bases, there was a span of 16 bases. The germline gives CDR1 SGHTA, CDR2 FQGNSA. This CDR3 is built from 15 residues. The CDR3 DNA is TGTGCCAGCAGCTTGGTTTCTACAGGGAATTATGGCTACACCTTC. Translating gives CASSLVSTGNYGYTF.

The gene calls are TRBV14 and TRBJ1-2, with no clear D. This CDR3 is 14 amino acids long. V gave up 0 bases and J gave up 8 bases, with 13 bases separating them. Germline V gene lookup returns CDR1 SGHDN and CDR2 FVKESK. The CDR3 nucleotides are TGTGCCAGCAGCCAAGATCGAACCACCCGAGGCTACACCTTC. Residues: CASSQDRTTRGYTF.